Below, one TCR beta chain is given with its context. Its antigen has not been determined. Base-call qualities are not available, and no considerably larger clone is one nucleotide away. Using the deep immunoSEQ assay, TCR CDR3 regions were amplified from genomic DNA by multiplex PCR. Extracted genomic DNA from each cell subset was spread evenly across all wells of several immunoSEQ 96-well plates, with each plate serving as a replicate. For sorted subsets, 200 to 250 ng genomic DNA, equal to some 30,000 T cell genomes, was loaded into each replicate PCR. The purified libraries were quantified using a Qubit 3.0 fluorometer, sized with a Bioanalyzer 2100, and then quantified again using the KAPA Library Quantification kit. A separate single-read 150-cycle Illumina NextSeq 550 flow cell was used to sequence each immunoSEQ 96-well plate. Per the source publication's procedure: Because the immunoSEQ output included only junctional sequences and no quality scores, the filtering could not be the same as the filtering used for full-length reads. To assign V/J genes and CDR3, sequences were annotated using PyIR, a Python wrapper for IgBLAST v1.9, with IMGT germline references. Reads with weak V/J assignments (E-value above 1e-6), missing CDR3, stop codons, out-of-frame junctions, or ambiguous translated residues were removed. V3J clonotypes were defined as sequences sharing the same inferred V gene, J gene, and CDR3 amino acid sequence. The percentage overlap between two repertoires was calculated by dividing the number of shared unique clonotypes by the size of the smaller repertoire. RTK rarefaction, the Chao1 estimator, and Recon v2.1 estimates of unobserved clonotypes were used to assess repertoire richness. Generation probabilities were computed with OLGA for all TCRbeta clonotypes obtained by the gDNA method from four donors. The immuneACCESS repertoire file appears here via TCRdb, limited to in-frame rearrangements. These files lack a portion of the clones; in checked studies, under half of the deficit traces to unresolved V genes, and the cause of the others is not known. D and trimming come from the DNA, and the V and J calls and clone size come from that table. The sample includes around 2,000,000 clones, with about 93% observed a single time. Jointly, the top ten make up 1.5% to 2% of the sample.

This entry is derived from a study of shared clonotypes between healthy human individuals (dated by TCRdb to 2018 to 2021). Regarding the research as a whole: The cohort comprised two women and three men aged 18 to 49 years. For each donor, three plates each were used for CD4 naive and CD4 memory, two plates were used for CD8 naive, and one plate was used for CD8 memory. Between about 0.8 and 8.9 billion PBMCs per donor were obtained by leukapheresis. To increase sequencing depth and limit assay-specific biases, TCR repertoire library preparation and sequencing were carried out by different laboratories using diverse techniques. The study deeply sequenced blood TCR repertoires of about 5 healthy adults to estimate repertoire size and the extent of clonotype sharing between individuals. General findings and caveats noted by the study authors: Because the study included only a small number of donors, the genetic and exposure-history diversity represented was limited. Compared with non-shared clonotypes, the clonotypes found in all four sorted-subset donors had higher generation probabilities. Rarefaction of sorted-subset datasets indicated incomplete sequencing despite the large sequencing depth. Naive subsets generally had larger estimated clonotype richness than memory subsets. Sampling was limited to blood, and TCR repertoires in tissue likely differ from TCR repertoires in blood. Across a few donors, around 5% of naive CD4, roughly 3.3% of naive CD8, approximately 2.5% of memory CD4, and 0.4% of memory CD8 clonotypes were shared. Pairwise subsampling led to the expectation that sequencing depth would affect the degree of clonotype sharing among donors.

CD8 naive samples consisted of CD45RO-negative cells that were positively selected for CCR7, yielding a CD45RA+CCR7+ population without TemRA cells. The donors were healthy, HIV-negative adults who had no recently reported acute infections or vaccinations. Every donor was a Caucasian adult residing in Nashville, Tennessee, USA. Blood was obtained by leukapheresis, after which PBMCs were separated by Ficoll-Histopaque density gradient centrifugation and cryopreserved in liquid nitrogen vapor phase. Analytical flow cytometry was used to check the purity and quantity of each magnetically sorted T cell population. Genomic DNA was isolated from each sorted fraction and quantified by UV absorbance on a Nanodrop 2000c. Inclusive of the bounding cysteine and phenylalanine, the CDR3 is 15 residues long. CDR3 DNA is the only sequence kept; it has 45 bases, read in frame from the first base. CDR1 and CDR2, per the germline V gene (reference sequence), are SEHNR and FQNEAQ. Trimming removed 5 bases from V and 4 bases from J, leaving 14 bases between the germline ends.

The TCR comes from a man younger than 30 in good health. Some clones in this sample may be carry-over from other donors' samples. Source material: naive CD8+ T cells from PBMCs. Reading the label with the study, this specimen's cell subset or site is: CD45RA+CCR7+. Recombination joined TRBV7-9 with TRBJ1-4; too little of a D gene remains to name it. The DNA sequence follows: TGTGCCAGCAGCCCGCTGACGGAGAATAATGAAAAACTGTTTTTT. Translated, it gives CASSPLTENNEKLFF.